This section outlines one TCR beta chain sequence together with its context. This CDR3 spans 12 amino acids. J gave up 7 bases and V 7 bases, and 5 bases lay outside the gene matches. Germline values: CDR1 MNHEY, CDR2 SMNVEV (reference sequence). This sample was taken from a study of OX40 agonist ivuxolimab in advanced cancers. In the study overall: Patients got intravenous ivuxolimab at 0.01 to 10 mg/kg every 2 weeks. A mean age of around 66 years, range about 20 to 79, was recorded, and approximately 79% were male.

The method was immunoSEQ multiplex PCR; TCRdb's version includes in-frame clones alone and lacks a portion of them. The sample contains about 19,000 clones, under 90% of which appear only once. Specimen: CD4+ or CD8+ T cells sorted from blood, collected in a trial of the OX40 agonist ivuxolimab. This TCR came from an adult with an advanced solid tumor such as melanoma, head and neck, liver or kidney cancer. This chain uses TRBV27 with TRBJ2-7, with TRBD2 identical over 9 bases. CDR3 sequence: CASMSGGREQYF. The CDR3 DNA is TGTGCCAGCATGAGCGGGGGGAGGGAGCAGTACTTC.